These T cell receptor beta chains were read from a single sample in a study of blood T cell repertoires in COVID-19. Produced via immunoSEQ multiplex PCR; TCRdb's table is partial and in-frame only. The data show approximately 99,000 clones, more than 70% seen once. The specimen sequenced was peripheral blood. The origin of the receptors is a woman aged 55 to 70 in a cohort sampled during active or convalescent COVID-19. Each CDR3 is given with its conserved first and last residue. Fields, in order: clone size, J gene, V gene, D gene, CDR3 DNA, CDR3 protein. A D gene is named only where the DNA matches it firmly. Expanded clones get a size class; other rows say once, few or many, or leave the size out.

>-|TRBJ2-7|TRBV27|-
TGTGCCAGCATCCCCGGGACGGGAGCCTACGAGCAGTACTTC
CASIPGTGAYEQYF
>-|TRBJ2-5|TRBV20-1|-
TGCAGTGCTAGTCTCGGCGGGCCTAAAGAGACCCAGTACTTC
CSASLGGPKETQYF
>-|TRBJ1-1|TRBV4-2|-
TGTGCCAGCAGCCAAGAAGGAAGGGGCTCTGAAGCTTTCTTT
CASSQEGRGSEAFF
>-|TRBJ1-5|TRBV5-1|-
TGCGCCAGCAGCCTTGGGTTCGGGGGGAATCAGCCCCAGCATTTT
CASSLGFGGNQPQHF
>-|TRBJ2-4|TRBV4-1|-
TGCGCCAGCAGCCAGGGACTGGGGGACATTCAGTACTTC
CASSQGLGDIQYF
>once|TRBJ1-5|TRBV5-3|-
TGTGCCAGAAGCTTGTACAGGGAAAGCAATCAGCCCCAGCATTTT
CARSLYRESNQPQHF
>-|TRBJ2-3|TRBV2|TRBD2
TGTGCCAGCAGTGACTCGGGGGGGGCCCGGGCGGCAGATACGCAGTATTTT
CASSDSGGARAADTQYF
>-|TRBJ1-1|TRBV6-6|-
TGTGCCAGCAGTTACGGCCCAGATGAAGCTTTCTTT
CASSYGPDEAFF
>-|TRBJ1-1|TRBV18|-
TGTGCCAGCTCACCAGAGGAGGGAGCTGAAGCTTTCTTT
CASSPEEGAEAFF
>-|TRBJ1-6|TRBV6-5|TRBD1
TGTGCCAGCAGTTACTCGGGGACAGGGAATTCACCCCTCCACTTT
CASSYSGTGNSPLHF
>once|TRBJ2-3|TRBV9|-
TGTGCCAGCAGCGCCCTGGGAGAGCGGGTCACAGATACGCAGTATTTT
CASSALGERVTDTQYF
>-|TRBJ2-7|TRBV4-2|-
TGTGCCAGCAGCCAAGAGGGAGGGGGTAACGAGCAGTACTTC
CASSQEGGGNEQYF
>-|TRBJ1-4|TRBV7-9|-
TGTGCCAGCAGGGAGGGGACGCTGGGGGAAAAACTGTTTTTT
CASREGTLGEKLFF
>-|TRBJ2-7|TRBV5-1|-
TGCGCCAGCAGCTTGGCACAGGGCTACGAGCAGTACTTC
CASSLAQGYEQYF
>-|TRBJ2-1|TRBV2|TRBD2
TGTGCCAGCAGCGGACTAGCGGGCTACGACAATGAGCAGTTCTTC
CASSGLAGYDNEQFF
>-|TRBJ2-3|TRBV28|-
TGTGCCAGCAGTTTTCTCGGAGCCTCACTCACAGATACGCAGTATTTT
CASSFLGASLTDTQYF
>-|TRBJ2-5|TRBV19|TRBD2
TGTGCCAGTAGTTCCCTTAGCGGGAGGACAGAGACCCAGTACTTC
CASSSLSGRTETQYF
>-|TRBJ1-3|TRBV30|-
TGTGCTAGAGCGTCTGGAAACACCATATATTTT
CARASGNTIYF
>once|TRBJ2-2|TRBV19|TRBD1
TGTCCGACAGGGGGAGGTAACGGGGAGCTGTTTTTT
CPTGGGNGELFF
>-|TRBJ1-6|TRBV19|-
TGTTCTCTGAGCGCCTGGCCCCTCCACTTT
CSLSAWPLHF
>few|TRBJ1-1|TRBV6-5|-
TGTGCCAGCAGTTACTCGGGGCGGGGTGAAGCTTTCTTT
CASSYSGRGEAFF
>few|TRBJ2-5|TRBV7-8|TRBD2
TGTGCCAGCAGCTTCACTAGCGGGGGGGGCCTAGAGACCCAGTACTTC
CASSFTSGGGLETQYF
>-|TRBJ1-5|TRBV7-2|-
TGTGCCAGCAGCTTACAGGGTGATCAGCCCCAGCATTTT
CASSLQGDQPQHF
>-|TRBJ2-3|TRBV5-1|-
TGCGCCAGCAGCTTGTCGGGGGGCGGAGGCACAGATACGCAGTATTTT
CASSLSGGGGTDTQYF
>-|TRBJ2-3|TRBV30|-
TGTGCCTGGGGGCGCGGAGGCAGCACAGATACGCAGTATTTT
CAWGRGGSTDTQYF
>few|TRBJ2-2|TRBV6-5|-
TGTGCCAGCAGCTCTAGTACCGGGGAGCTGTTTTTT
CASSSSTGELFF
>-|TRBJ1-6|TRBV5-1|-
TGCGCCAGCAGCTTGACGGCGGGGGTGGAGGCACCCCTCCACTTT
CASSLTAGVEAPLHF
>few|TRBJ1-3|TRBV28|-
TGTGCCAGCAGTTTATCAGTCTCTGGAAACACCATATATTTT
CASSLSVSGNTIYF
>-|TRBJ1-6|TRBV19|-
TGTGCCAGTAGTCTCTCACTAAATTCACCCCTCCACTTT
CASSLSLNSPLHF
>-|TRBJ1-2|TRBV29-1|-
TGCAGCGTTGTGGCGGGGTGGAATGGCTACACCTTC
CSVVAGWNGYTF
>-|TRBJ1-2|TRBV14|-
TGTGCCAGCAGTCCAGGGTTTATATATGGCTACACCTTC
CASSPGFIYGYTF
>-|TRBJ2-7|TRBV30|-
TGTGCCAGCGAATATATACAGGGTAGCTACGAGCAGTACTTC
CASEYIQGSYEQYF
>-|TRBJ1-1|TRBV13|-
TGTGCCAGCAGCCCCGCGGTGAACACTGAAGCTTTCTTT
CASSPAVNTEAFF
>-|TRBJ2-7|TRBV6-6|-
TGTGCCAGCAGTCTTGGCCAACACGAGCAGTACTTC
CASSLGQHEQYF
>-|TRBJ2-1|TRBV29-1|-
TGCAGCGTCCTCGACAGGCCCCGGGCCTACAATGAGCAGTTCTTC
CSVLDRPRAYNEQFF
>-|TRBJ1-5|TRBV10-3|-
TGTGCCATCAGTGGGCAGGGGAGCAATCAGCCCCAGCATTTT
CAISGQGSNQPQHF